These 7 T cell receptor beta chains were sequenced from one sample in a study of T cells in Graves' hyperthyroidism and ophthalmopathy. The source material, RNA transcripts, was used to amplify TCR beta CDR3 regions. First-round RT-PCR targeting the TCR CDR3 was performed with the HTBI primer set. TCRdb analysed the multiplex PCR reads with MiXCR anew, one entry per CDR3 protein. The sample yields 700,000 or so distinct CDR3 sequences, less than 20% seen once. The specimen was blood. The receptors stem from a young man with Graves' hyperthyroidism.

This clonotype was recorded many times. The chain joins TRBV30 to TRBJ2-5; 7 bases are a match to TRBD1. V lost 5 bases to trimming and J lost 5 bases; unmatched junction nucleotides: 8. The CDR3 totals 13 residues. Germline V CDR1 and CDR2: GTSNPN, SVGIG (reference sequence). The CDR3 sequence: CAWGGEGAETQYF. As DNA, the CDR3 is TGTGCCTGGGGTGGAGAGGGGGCCGAGACCCAGTACTTC.

A remark on this clonotype: This may stem from a read error, because a much larger clone lies one nucleotide away. J is TRBJ2-7 and V is TRBV11-2; 10 nucleotides agree with TRBD1. Germline V gene lookup returns CDR1 SGHAT and CDR2 FQNNGV. The CDR3 is made up of 18 amino acids. CDR3 sequence (DNA): TGTGCCAGCAGCCAGACAGGGGGCTGGCTAGCGACAACCTACGGGCAGTACTTC. Amino acid sequence: CASSQTGGWLATTYGQYF.

This clonotype has at least ten counts. The V call is TRBV29-1, the J call TRBJ2-1; D gene uncertain. The germline V gene has CDR1 SQVTM and CDR2 ANQGSEA. Trimming took off 5 bases at V and 10 bases at J, with 9 bases between the two ends. This CDR3 is 10 amino acids long. The CDR3: CSVFSPEQFF. CDR3 DNA sequence: TGCAGCGTTTTTTCCCCCGAGCAGTTCTTC.

The table lists this clonotype with many counts. The chain has TRBV20-1 and TRBJ2-7; 14 bases agree with TRBD2. Trimming cost V 0 bases and J 3 bases; bases outside gene matches: 1. This CDR3 is 15 amino acids long. The germline CDR1 and CDR2 sequences are DFQATT and SNEGSKA (reference sequence). The CDR3: CSARDGTSGGYEQYF. CDR3 coding DNA: TGCAGTGCTAGAGATGGGACTAGCGGGGGCTACGAGCAGTACTTC.

This clonotype was seen at least ten times. The chain links TRBV3-1 to TRBJ2-3; 8 nucleotides agree with TRBD2. Germline V gene data show CDR1 as LGHDT and CDR2 as YNNKEL (reference sequence). This CDR3 comprises 17 residues. Trimming at V came to 4 bases and at J to 5 bases, leaving 14 bases not matched to a gene. The CDR3: CASSRPDTSGDRDTQYF. CDR3 bases: TGTGCCAGCAGCCGCCCGGACACTAGCGGAGACCGAGATACGCAGTATTTT.

This clonotype was counted at least ten times. V gene TRBV28 combines with J gene TRBJ2-7, with 7 bases lining up with TRBD1. CDR1 MDHEN and CDR2 SYDVKM come from the germline V gene. The length of the CDR3 is 13 residues. V trimming: 5 bases; J trimming: 5 bases; junction bases outside the gene matches: 6. Here the CDR3 reads CASSPRGQHEQYF. CDR3 DNA sequence: TGTGCCAGCAGTCCACGGGGACAGCACGAGCAGTACTTC.

This clonotype was recorded a few times. The V gene is TRBV10-3, the J gene TRBJ2-7; the D gene is possibly TRBD2 (6 bases). CDR1 is ENHRY and CDR2 is SYGVKD in the germline V gene. The CDR3 totals 14 residues. V dropped 3 bases and J dropped 0 bases, with 9 bases sitting between them. CDR3 in amino acids: CAISEEGGSYEQYF. As DNA, the CDR3 is TGTGCCATCAGTGAAGAGGGAGGCTCCTACGAGCAGTACTTC.